This entry is about one T cell receptor beta chain. Reanalyzing the 5' RACE reads, TCRdb keeps one entry per CDR3 protein, without DNA. The sample is made up of about 390,000 distinct CDR3 sequences, and the top ten hold approximately 12% of it. This entry comes from a study of T cells expressing NK-cell markers. Overall study: Seven of eight sequenced donors tested HCMV-seropositive; one tested seronegative.

Germline values: CDR1 MDHEN, CDR2 SYDVKM. This CDR3 is built from 14 residues. The chain recombines TRBV28 with TRBJ2-3; TCRdb's D call, TRBD1, is unchecked because there is no DNA. The material sequenced was blood T cells: a sorted CD56 or NKG2C T cell subset, CD4+ or CD8+ T cells, or bulk PBMC T cells (not recorded which). This receptor was obtained from a woman aged 45-65 years in good health. The CDR3 is CASSTPGRPDTQYF.